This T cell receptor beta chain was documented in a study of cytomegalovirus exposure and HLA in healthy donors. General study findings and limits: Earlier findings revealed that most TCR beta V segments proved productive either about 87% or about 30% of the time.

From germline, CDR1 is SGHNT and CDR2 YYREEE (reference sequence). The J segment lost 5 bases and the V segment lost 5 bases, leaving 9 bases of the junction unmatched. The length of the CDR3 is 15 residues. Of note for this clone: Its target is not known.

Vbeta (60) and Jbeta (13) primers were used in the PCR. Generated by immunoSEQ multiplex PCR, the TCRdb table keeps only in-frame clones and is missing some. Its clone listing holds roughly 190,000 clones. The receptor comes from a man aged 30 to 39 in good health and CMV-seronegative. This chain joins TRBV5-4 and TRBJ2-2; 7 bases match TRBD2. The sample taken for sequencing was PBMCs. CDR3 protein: CASRPTGLKTGELFF. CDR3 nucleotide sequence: TGTGCCAGCAGACCTACGGGACTAAAGACCGGGGAGCTGTTTTTT.